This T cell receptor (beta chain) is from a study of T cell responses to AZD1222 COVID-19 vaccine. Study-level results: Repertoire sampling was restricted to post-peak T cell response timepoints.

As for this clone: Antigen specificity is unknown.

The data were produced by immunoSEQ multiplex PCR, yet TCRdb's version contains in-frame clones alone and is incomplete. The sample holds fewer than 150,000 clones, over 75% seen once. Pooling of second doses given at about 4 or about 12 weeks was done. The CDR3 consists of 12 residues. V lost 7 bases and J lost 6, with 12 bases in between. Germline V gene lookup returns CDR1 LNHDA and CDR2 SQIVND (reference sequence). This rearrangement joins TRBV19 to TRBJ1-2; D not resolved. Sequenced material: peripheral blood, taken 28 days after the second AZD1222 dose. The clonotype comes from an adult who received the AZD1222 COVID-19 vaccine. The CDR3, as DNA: TGTGCCAGTAAATCGAATGAAGATGGCTACACCTTC. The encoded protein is CASKSNEDGYTF. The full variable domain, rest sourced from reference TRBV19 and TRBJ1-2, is DGGITQSPKYLFRKEGQNVTLSCEQNLNHDAMYWYRQDPGQGLRLIYYSQIVNDFQKGDIAEGYSVSREKKESFPLTVTSAQKNPTAFYLCASKSNEDGYTFGSGTRLTVV.